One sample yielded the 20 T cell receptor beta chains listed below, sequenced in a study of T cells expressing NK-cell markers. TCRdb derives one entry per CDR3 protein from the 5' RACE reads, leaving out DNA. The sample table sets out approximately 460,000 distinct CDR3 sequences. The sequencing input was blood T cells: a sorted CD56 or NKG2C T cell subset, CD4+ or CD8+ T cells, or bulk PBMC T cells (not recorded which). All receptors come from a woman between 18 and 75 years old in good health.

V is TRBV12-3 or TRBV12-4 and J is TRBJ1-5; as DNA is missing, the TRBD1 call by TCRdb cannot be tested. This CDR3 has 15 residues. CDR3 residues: CASSLGRGGGQPQHF.

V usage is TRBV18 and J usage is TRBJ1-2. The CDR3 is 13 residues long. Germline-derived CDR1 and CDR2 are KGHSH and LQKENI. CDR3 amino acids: CASSPPGGYGYTF.

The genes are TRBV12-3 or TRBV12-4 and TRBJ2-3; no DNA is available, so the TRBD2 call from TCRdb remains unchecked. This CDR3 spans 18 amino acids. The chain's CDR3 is CASSGLAGGSPSTDTQYF.

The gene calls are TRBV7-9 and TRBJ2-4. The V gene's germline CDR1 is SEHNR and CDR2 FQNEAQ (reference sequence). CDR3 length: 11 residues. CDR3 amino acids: CASSPLTIQYF.

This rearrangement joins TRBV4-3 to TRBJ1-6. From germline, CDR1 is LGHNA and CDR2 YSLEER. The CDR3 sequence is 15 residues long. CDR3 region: CASSQEEGVQSPLHF.

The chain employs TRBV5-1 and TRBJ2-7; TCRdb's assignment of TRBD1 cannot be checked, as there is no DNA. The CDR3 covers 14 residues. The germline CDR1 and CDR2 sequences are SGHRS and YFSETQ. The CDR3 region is CASSFTGGSHEQYF.

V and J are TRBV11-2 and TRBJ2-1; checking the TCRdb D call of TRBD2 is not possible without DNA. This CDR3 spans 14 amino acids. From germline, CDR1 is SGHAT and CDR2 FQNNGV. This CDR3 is CASSVTGHPNEQFF.

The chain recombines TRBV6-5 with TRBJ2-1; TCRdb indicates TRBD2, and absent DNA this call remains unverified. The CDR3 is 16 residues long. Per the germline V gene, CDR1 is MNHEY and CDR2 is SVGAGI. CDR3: CASSYSHAGGPNEQFF.

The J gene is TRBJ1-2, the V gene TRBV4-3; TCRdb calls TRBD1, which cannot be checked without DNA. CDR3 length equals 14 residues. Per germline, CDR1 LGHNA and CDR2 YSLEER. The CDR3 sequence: CASSLRTGGYGYTF.

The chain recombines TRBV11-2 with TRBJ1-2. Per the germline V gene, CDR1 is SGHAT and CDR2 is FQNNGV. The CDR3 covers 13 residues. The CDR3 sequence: CASRLNTDYGYTF.

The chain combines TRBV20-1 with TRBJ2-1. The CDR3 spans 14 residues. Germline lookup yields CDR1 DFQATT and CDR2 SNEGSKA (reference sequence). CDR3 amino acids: CSARLLSSYNEQFF.

CDR3 region: CASSQALAGFGYNEQFF. The chain joins TRBV14 to TRBJ2-1; TCRdb indicates TRBD2, and absent DNA this call remains unverified. The CDR3 has 17 amino acids. CDR1 SGHDN and CDR2 FVKESK come from the germline V gene. Together with reference TRBV14 and TRBJ2-1, the CDR3 gives the full variable domain: EAGVTQFPSHSVIEKGQTVTLRCDPISGHDNLYWYRRVMGKEIKFLLHFVKESKQDESGMPNNRFLAERTGGTYSTLKVQPAELEDSGVYFCASSQALAGFGYNEQFFGPGTRLTVL.

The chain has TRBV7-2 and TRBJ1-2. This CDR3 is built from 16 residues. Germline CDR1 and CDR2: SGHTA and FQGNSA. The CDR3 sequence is CASSPTSRASNYGYTF.

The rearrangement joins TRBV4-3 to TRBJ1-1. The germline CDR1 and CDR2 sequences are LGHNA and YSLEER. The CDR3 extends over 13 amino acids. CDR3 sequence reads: CASSQRRNTEAFF.

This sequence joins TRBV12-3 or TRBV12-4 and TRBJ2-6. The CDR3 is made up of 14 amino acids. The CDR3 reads CASSFLGGANVLTF.

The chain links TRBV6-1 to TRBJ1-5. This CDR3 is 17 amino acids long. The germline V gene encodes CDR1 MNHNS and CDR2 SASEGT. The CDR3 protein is CASSAAKRGGSNQPQHF.

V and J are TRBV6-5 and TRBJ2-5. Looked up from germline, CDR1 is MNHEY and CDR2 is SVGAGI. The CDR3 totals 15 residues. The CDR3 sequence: CASSYSWRLDETQYF.

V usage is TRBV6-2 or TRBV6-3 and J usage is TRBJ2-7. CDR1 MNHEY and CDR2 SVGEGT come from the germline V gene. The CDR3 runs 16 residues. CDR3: CASSPSFGKESYEQYF.

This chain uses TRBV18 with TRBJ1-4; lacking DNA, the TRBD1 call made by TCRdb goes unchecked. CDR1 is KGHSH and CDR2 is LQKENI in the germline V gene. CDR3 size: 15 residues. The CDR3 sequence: CASSPSADATGKLFF.

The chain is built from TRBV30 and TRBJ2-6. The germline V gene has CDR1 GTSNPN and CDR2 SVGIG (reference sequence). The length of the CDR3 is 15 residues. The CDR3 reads CAWISDSSGANVLTF.